The entry that follows covers one TCR beta chain sequence. This CDR3 fails to terminate in the conserved phenylalanine or tryptophan, so it likely reflects a read error. This CDR3 has 16 amino acids. V dropped 6 bases and J dropped 8; count of bases not matched to a gene: 16. The germline V gene has CDR1 MGHDK and CDR2 SYGVNS. The data were obtained in a study of T-cell reconstitution after alpha-beta-depleted transplantation in children. Library preparation (for TCRbeta) was performed with unique molecular identifiers. TCRdb re-analysed the PCR reads in MiXCR, keeping a single row per CDR3 protein. The repertoire holds around 450,000 distinct CDR3 sequences, with about 10% as singletons.

The TCR comes from a child aged 2 to 10 with inherited bone marrow failure, due to receive a stem cell transplant. This specimen consisted of PBMCs, obtained before TCRalphabeta/CD19-depleted stem cell transplant. This chain joins TRBV25-1 and TRBJ2-7; 10 bases are shared with TRBD1. In DNA form, the CDR3 reads TGTGCCAGCAGGGGTCCTTTCCGGGACAGGGGTTCTCAGCAGTACATC. Protein: CASRGPFRDRGSQQYI.